This TCR beta chain originates from a study of blood T cell repertoires in COVID-19. Study information: Spain, Italy and the United States supplied samples that represented acute and convalescent COVID-19. PBMCs, B-cell-depleted T cells, or T cells were the source of the cDNA or gDNA that made up the material.

Authors' processing steps: By means of reference gene primer amplification, nucleated cell counts were estimated. This table comes from immunoSEQ multiplex PCR, and its TCRdb copy is limited to in-frame clones, with some not included. D and trimming come from the DNA, and the V and J calls and clone size come from that table. The sample gives approximately 27,000 clones, roughly 87% of which show up once; approximately 48% is in the top ten. In germline, CDR1 is MGHDK, CDR2 SYGVNS. V was pared by 2 bases and J by 6 bases, with 7 bases of the junction left unmatched. The CDR3 has 16 amino acids. The sequence came from a human donor with acute or convalescent COVID-19. The donor label of this sample is uncertain. This chain connects TRBV25-1 to TRBJ1-2, with 12 bases fitting TRBD1. The specimen was peripheral blood. CDR3 nucleotide sequence: TGTGCCAGCAGTGAAATCCCGGGACAGGGGGCTCATGGCTACACCTTC. This gives the protein CASSEIPGQGAHGYTF.